This T cell receptor beta chain appears in the sequencing data of a study of pediatric ulcerative colitis (dated by TCRdb to about 2019). About the study as a whole: Several ulcerative colitis patients had pancolitis and two had left-sided colitis, with histology consistent with ulcerative colitis in all. From under ten newly diagnosed, treatment-naive pediatric ulcerative colitis patients and four non-IBD control children, paired blood and rectal samples were collected. By Pediatric Ulcerative Colitis Activity Index, two patients had mild disease, several had moderate disease and three had acute severe colitis. On the study overall, not on this receptor specifically: For technical reasons, blood samples from a couple of patients gave substantially fewer templates, and these samples were excluded from the blood-rectal overlap analysis. Because the repertoires came from total lymphocyte DNA, rare subsets such as regulatory T cells may have patterns that are not reflected. Features of the rectal repertoire distinguished controls, mild-moderate colitis patients and acute severe colitis patients, and in acute severe colitis, rectal diversity was reduced because of clonal expansions. Only a handful of individuals were included in the healthy control group, which was small. Compared with controls, ulcerative colitis patients showed significantly higher autologous blood-rectal clonal overlap, a finding that suggests increased T cell trafficking to inflamed tissue. Two rectal CDR3 clonotypes were detected in all ulcerative colitis patients and were not detected in any of the controls.

Ulcerative colitis patients had received no immunosuppressive medication before the diagnostic colonoscopy. Blood was sampled at the same time as the colonoscopy. The Wizard kit (Promega) was used to extract genomic DNA from the blood and intestinal samples. Through the immunoSEQ TRB Survey service, multiplex V and J primers were used to amplify rearranged CDR3 beta regions from genomic DNA. To keep depth equal across samples, survey-level sequencing depth of up to 500,000 reads per sample was applied. The libraries were purified, combined into pools and sequenced with Illumina technology. The published analysis was carried out like this. immunoSEQ online tools were used for productive clonality, sample overlap, pairwise scatters, CDR3 beta length, V/D/J gene usage and productiveness. Alongside Shannon and Simpson indices, calculated diversity was computed as the number of unique rearrangements divided by total templates, multiplied by 100. Principal component analysis was performed on Z-score normalized data with the R prcomp function and the ggbiplot package. Morisita's index was used to measure clonal overlap between blood and rectum within each subject. Entries here come from immuneACCESS through TCRdb and include only in-frame sequences with V and J called. Some clones fail to appear in such tables; in the studies checked, an unresolved V gene covers under half of the shortfall, and the cause of the remainder is unknown. That table gives V, J and clone size, and the DNA gave D and trimming. Across this sample there are about 36,000 clones, with roughly 83% seen only once. The ten largest clonotypes hold approximately 25% of the sample.

As regards this clone: No antigen is known for it. No base quality values were provided; no much bigger clone lies one nucleotide off.

V has 5 bases trimmed and J has 6 bases trimmed; junction bases matching no gene number 7. Inclusive of the bounding cysteine and phenylalanine, the CDR3 is 15 residues long. The sequence is cut down to CDR3 DNA, 45 bases in frame from base 1. Per the germline V gene (reference sequence), MNHEY is the CDR1 and SMNVEV is the CDR2. The clonotype was recovered from a girl under 18 with moderate ulcerative colitis. The V and J segments used are TRBV27 and TRBJ2-2; the central 9 bases match TRBD1. The sample was blood. The CDR3 protein sequence reads: CASSISGQGPGELFF. The nucleotide sequence is given as TGTGCCAGCAGTATTTCGGGACAGGGTCCCGGGGAGCTGTTTTTT.